A single sample gave rise to the 31 T cell receptor beta chains below, sequenced in a study of T-cell reconstitution after alpha-beta-depleted transplantation in children. The library targeted TCRbeta and was prepared with unique molecular identifiers. TCRdb used MiXCR to reprocess the PCR reads, holding one entry per CDR3 protein. The data show approximately 300,000 distinct CDR3 sequences, with around 9.1% seen just once and less than 9% held by the top ten. The sequenced sample was PBMCs, obtained before TCRalphabeta/CD19-depleted stem cell transplant. All receptors come from a boy under two years old with acute myeloid leukemia, due to receive a stem cell transplant.

Concerning this clonotype: Possible read error: a much larger clone is one base away. This chain connects TRBV18 to TRBJ1-1, with D perhaps TRBD1 (5 bases). The CDR3 spans 17 residues. Per germline, CDR1 KGHSH and CDR2 LQKENI. The CDR3 coding sequence is TGTGCCAGCTCACCGTTAAGGGGAGGGTATATGAACACTGACGCTTTCTTT. The encoded protein is CASSPLRGGYMNTDAFF.

The chain links TRBV7-9 to TRBJ2-2, with D maybe TRBD2 (6 bases). This CDR3 contains 15 residues. The germline V gene encodes CDR1 SEHNR and CDR2 FQNEAQ (reference sequence). Trimming took 4 bases from V and 4 from J, leaving 13 bases between them. DNA for the CDR3: TGTGCCAGCAGCTACTCCGGGAGTGCCACCGGGGAGCTGTTTTTT. It encodes CASSYSGSATGELFF.

The rearrangement links TRBV7-9 to TRBJ2-1; TRBD1 matches 8 bases. This CDR3 is built from 17 residues. The germline V gene encodes CDR1 SEHNR and CDR2 FQNEAQ (reference sequence). Trimming at V came to 5 bases and at J to 4 bases, leaving 13 bases not matched to a gene. DNA of the CDR3: TGTGCCAGCAGCCTCCGACAGGGGCGGGTCCAATACAATGAGCAGTTCTTC. It specifies CASSLRQGRVQYNEQFF.

This clonotype was seen repeatedly, ten times or more. The chain employs TRBV13 and TRBJ2-5, with 8 bases lining up with TRBD1. The CDR3 length is 15 residues. V shed 5 bases and J 2 bases; nucleotides not matched to a gene: 7. Germline V CDR1 and CDR2: PRHDT, FYEKMQ (reference sequence). CDR3 region: CASSLGQGIQETQYF. The CDR3 DNA sequence: TGTGCCAGCAGCCTCGGACAGGGAATACAAGAGACCCAGTACTTC.

The table lists this clonotype with a few counts. The chain is built from TRBV20-1 and TRBJ2-5; 8 bases are shared with TRBD2. The CDR3 is made up of 13 amino acids. CDR1 is DFQATT and CDR2 is SNEGSKA in the germline V gene (reference sequence). After removal of 7 bases from V and 5 bases from J, the junction contained 9 bases not matched to a gene. The CDR3 DNA sequence: TGCAGTGGGGACGGGGGGGGGAAGGAGACCCAGTACTTC. This sequence encodes CSGDGGGKETQYF.

For this clonotype: Relative to the germline gene, one junction end is altered; a read error may explain this. This sequence joins TRBV18 and TRBJ2-3, with D tentatively TRBD1 (6 bases). Germline CDR1 reads KGHSH; CDR2 reads LQKENI. The CDR3 is made up of 14 amino acids. The CDR3, as DNA: TGTGCCAGCTCACCTAAGGGGGATCGTCCTACGGAGTATTTT. Amino acid sequence: CASSPKGDRPTEYF.

This clonotype has at least ten counts. The chain combines TRBV10-3 with TRBJ2-7; 8 bases map to TRBD1. CDR3 length: 16 amino acids. J was trimmed by 2 bases and V by 5 bases; bases with no gene match: 11. The germline V gene encodes CDR1 ENHRY and CDR2 SYGVKD. The CDR3 nucleotides are TGTGCCATCAGTAGCCCCCGGGACAGGCAAACCTACGAGCAGTACTTC. Protein: CAISSPRDRQTYEQYF.

Remarks on this clonotype: Compared with germline, one end of the junction differs, possibly owing to a read error. The gene calls are TRBV7-9 and TRBJ2-3; 9 positions match TRBD1. Germline V gene sequence: CDR1 SEHNR, CDR2 FQNEAQ (reference sequence). The CDR3 loop spans 14 amino acids. Written as DNA, the CDR3 is TGTTCCAGCAGCTTGGGACAGGGTGTGGATACGCAGTATTTT. It encodes CSSSLGQGVDTQYF.

This clonotype was seen many times. The rearrangement links TRBV5-1 to TRBJ2-1; no clear D. CDR1 and CDR2 (germline): SGHRS, YFSETQ. With 6 bases removed from V and 0 bases from J, the gap between germline ends came to 16 bases. The CDR3 spans 16 residues. CDR3 in DNA: TGCGCCAGCACAACGCTCGGCGGTGACTCCTACAATGAGCAGTTCTTC. Translation gives CASTTLGGDSYNEQFF.

The chain employs TRBV28 and TRBJ1-5, with no clear D. The CDR3 runs to 16 residues. Looked up from germline, CDR1 is MDHEN and CDR2 is SYDVKM. V was pared by 5 bases and J by 1 base, with 15 bases between. CDR3: CASSTLTRMSNQPQHF. Here the CDR3 DNA reads TGTGCCAGCAGTACCCTAACCCGTATGAGCAATCAGCCCCAGCATTTT.

The sample holds many counts of this clonotype. This chain links TRBV18 with TRBJ2-1, with 7 positions matching TRBD2. CDR1 is KGHSH, CDR2 LQKENI, per germline. The CDR3 length is 16 residues. With V trimmed by 0 bases and J by 7 bases, 9 bases remained unmatched. The CDR3 DNA reads as TGTGCCAGCTCACCACCTAGTGGGAGGGCCAAGAATGAGCAGTTCTTC. It translates to CASSPPSGRAKNEQFF.

This clonotype was seen repeatedly, ten times or more. The chain couples TRBV28 to TRBJ1-3; 7 bases map to TRBD1. The V and J ends lost 6 bases and 0 bases, in that order; junction bases with no gene match: 5. Germline CDR1 is MDHEN and CDR2 is SYDVKM. This CDR3 has 15 residues. Here the CDR3 reads CASREDRLSGNTIYF. In nucleotides, the CDR3 is TGTGCCAGCAGAGAGGACAGGCTCTCTGGAAACACCATATATTTT.

This clonotype has at least ten counts. This chain uses TRBV13 with TRBJ1-6; D remains unclear. This CDR3 comprises 19 residues. Between the trimmed V and J ends, which lost 5 bases and 0 bases, there was a span of 20 bases. Germline V gene data show CDR1 as PRHDT and CDR2 as FYEKMQ (reference sequence). The CDR3 loop reads CASSVRPETDSSYNSPLHF. CDR3 coding DNA: TGTGCCAGCAGCGTACGTCCCGAGACTGATAGCTCCTATAATTCACCCCTCCACTTT.

As DNA, the CDR3 is TGTGCCAGCAGTTTCGTGGATAACTATGGCTACACCTTC. Translation: CASSFVDNYGYTF. The chain carries TRBV28 and TRBJ1-2; D unresolved. The V gene's germline CDR1 is MDHEN and CDR2 SYDVKM. The CDR3 consists of 13 residues. V was cut by 3 bases and J by 1 base, with 6 bases left in between.

There are many counts of this clonotype. The chain employs TRBV29-1 and TRBJ2-1, with 8 positions matching TRBD1. This CDR3 region has 13 residues. Germline V lookup: CDR1 SQVTM, CDR2 ANQGSEA. V gave up 0 bases and J gave up 6 bases; unmatched junction bases: 1. The CDR3, as DNA: TGCAGCGTTGAAGACAGGGGGCGCAATGAGCAGTTCTTC. It yields the protein CSVEDRGRNEQFF.

This clonotype came up a few times. V gene TRBV10-3 combines with J gene TRBJ2-7; TRBD2 matches 10 bases. This CDR3 has 16 residues. Losses at the gene ends were 3 bases for V and 4 bases for J; bases not matched to a gene: 9. Germline CDR1 and CDR2: ENHRY and SYGVKD. CDR3 nucleotides: TGTGCCATCAGTGACCCCTCTAGCGGGGGCCCTTACGAGCAGTACTTC. It is translated as CAISDPSSGGPYEQYF.

This chain links TRBV19 with TRBJ2-7; D possibly corresponds to TRBD1 (6 bases). V gave up 4 bases and J gave up 2 bases, with 12 bases separating them. Germline-derived CDR1 and CDR2 are LNHDA and SQIVND (reference sequence). The CDR3 totals 14 residues. The CDR3 coding sequence is TGTGCCAGTAGTACCCAGACAGGACCCTACGAGCAGTACTTC. Its protein product is CASSTQTGPYEQYF. The whole variable domain, filled in from reference TRBV19 and TRBJ2-7, reads DGGITQSPKYLFRKEGQNVTLSCEQNLNHDAMYWYRQDPGQGLRLIYYSQIVNDFQKGDIAEGYSVSREKKESFPLTVTSAQKNPTAFYLCASSTQTGPYEQYFGPGTRLTVT.

At least ten counts were recorded for this clonotype. The CDR3, as DNA: TGCAGTGTTTGGGGCCTTACGCAGTATTTT. Translation: CSVWGLTQYF. The V call is TRBV20-1, the J call TRBJ2-3, with D tentatively TRBD1 (5 bases). V was cut by 7 bases and J by 8 bases, with 10 bases left in between. Germline CDR1 is DFQATT and CDR2 is SNEGSKA (reference sequence). This CDR3 is built from 10 residues.

This clonotype was seen at least ten times. This chain links TRBV20-1 with TRBJ2-5; D remains unclear. Trimming took off 1 base at V and 4 bases at J, with 4 bases between the two ends. Germline CDR1 reads DFQATT; CDR2 reads SNEGSKA (reference sequence). The CDR3 is 11 residues long. The CDR3 DNA reads as TGCAGTGCTAGAGGGGGAGAGACCCAGTACTTC. Translation gives CSARGGETQYF.

Turning to this clonotype: Being one base from a much bigger clone, this may be a read error. CDR3 loop: CASSAGSQGQTEYF. In DNA, the CDR3 is TGTGCCAGCAGTGCGGGGTCCCAGGGACAGACCGAGTACTTC. This chain links TRBV12-3 or TRBV12-4 with TRBJ2-5; TRBD1 might be the D (7 bases). The CDR3 spans 14 residues.

The chain is built from TRBV28 and TRBJ1-1; tentative D call: TRBD1 (6 bases). Germline CDR1 is MDHEN and CDR2 is SYDVKM. The CDR3 extends over 16 amino acids. V lost 0 bases and J lost 1, with 12 bases in between. The CDR3 reads CASSLWADSPNTEAFF. The CDR3 DNA reads TGTGCCAGCAGTTTATGGGCGGACAGTCCGAACACTGAAGCTTTCTTT.

This clonotype was counted ten times or more. This chain uses TRBV20-1 with TRBJ2-1, with D hard to call. The length of the CDR3 is 13 residues. The V end lost 2 bases, the J end lost 2 bases, and 7 bases lay between the germline ends. Germline loops: CDR1 DFQATT, CDR2 SNEGSKA (reference sequence). This CDR3 reads CSARPRPYNEQFF. The CDR3 bases are TGCAGTGCTAGACCCCGCCCCTACAATGAGCAGTTCTTC.

Concerning this clonotype itself: This may arise from a read error, as a much more abundant clone is one base away. The chain couples TRBV3-1 to TRBJ1-5, with TRBD1 as a possible D gene (5 bases). CDR3 size: 15 residues. Per germline, CDR1 LGHDT and CDR2 YNNKEL (reference sequence). V lost 0 bases, J lost 4 bases, and 10 bases lay in between. In nucleotides, the CDR3 is TGTGCCAGCAGCCAAGAGTTGGCAGGGAATCAGCCCCAGCATTTT. This gives the protein CASSQELAGNQPQHF.

This clonotype has a count of ten or more. The chain has TRBV5-1 and TRBJ2-7; TRBD2 aligns across 10 bases. Germline values: CDR1 SGHRS, CDR2 YFSETQ. The CDR3 is 14 residues long. V was pared by 4 bases and J by 5 bases, with 6 bases of the junction left unmatched. In DNA form, the CDR3 reads TGCGCCAGCAGCCACTCTAGCGGGAGACACGAGCAGTACTTC. Translated: CASSHSSGRHEQYF.

This clonotype was seen many times. The chain carries TRBV20-1 and TRBJ2-7; no definite D call. Germline V gene data show CDR1 as DFQATT and CDR2 as SNEGSKA (reference sequence). V lost 4 bases to trimming and J lost 3 bases, with 10 bases between them. This CDR3 has 12 amino acids. In nucleotides, the CDR3 is TGCAGTGCTAACCGAGTCGGCTACGAGCAGTACTTC. Its protein is CSANRVGYEQYF.

In its sample, this clonotype was seen many times. The V call is TRBV12-3 or TRBV12-4, the J call TRBJ2-2; D call uncertain. The CDR3 covers 16 residues. V lost 6 bases to trimming and J lost 4 bases, with 18 bases between them. The CDR3 protein is CASRPSGFVSTGELFF. The CDR3 nucleotides read TGTGCCAGCAGACCCTCGGGCTTTGTGAGCACCGGGGAGCTGTTTTTT.

The CDR3 is CASSAGLAGGARSYNEQFF. Written as DNA, the CDR3 is TGTGCCAGCAGCGCCGGACTAGCGGGGGGGGCCCGCTCCTACAATGAGCAGTTCTTC. The chain has TRBV11-2 and TRBJ2-1; 15 nucleotides line up with TRBD2. Trimming took 5 bases from V and 0 from J; bases not matched to a gene: 8. This CDR3 is 19 amino acids long. Germline CDR1 reads SGHAT; CDR2 reads FQNNGV.

Many counts were recorded for this clonotype. The rearrangement links TRBV7-3 to TRBJ2-3; 10 positions match TRBD2. The CDR3 totals 15 residues. V shed 3 bases and J 5 bases; nucleotides not matched to a gene: 5. Germline-derived CDR1 and CDR2 are SGHTA and FQGTGA. CDR3 residues: CASSFSGGFGDTQYF. DNA of the CDR3: TGTGCCAGCAGCTTTAGCGGGGGGTTCGGAGATACGCAGTATTTT.

This clonotype was seen at least ten times. J is TRBJ2-7 and V is TRBV12-3 or TRBV12-4; tentative D call: TRBD1 (7 bases). Trimming shortened V by 1 base and J by 4 bases, and 14 bases separated the two germline ends. The CDR3 runs to 15 residues. CDR3 protein: CASSLGRDSFYEQYF. The DNA of the CDR3 is TGTGCCAGCAGTTTAGGGAGGGACAGCTTTTACGAGCAGTACTTC.

In this sample, this clonotype turned up many times. This chain links TRBV28 with TRBJ2-5, with D unresolved. Germline CDR1 reads MDHEN; CDR2 reads SYDVKM. V was cut by 3 bases and J by 1 base, with 9 bases left in between. The CDR3 spans 14 residues. The CDR3 DNA follows: TGTGCCAGCAGTTTTTCACGCTCCCAAGAGACCCAGTACTTC. Translation: CASSFSRSQETQYF. Supplemented by reference TRBV28 and TRBJ2-5, the full variable domain reads DVKVTQSSRYLVKRTGEKVFLECVQDMDHENMFWYRQDPGLGLRLIYFSYDVKMKEKGDIPEGYSVSREKKERFSLILESASTNQTSMYLCASSFSRSQETQYFGPGTRLLVL.

CDR3 loop: CASSFDPENTEAFF. CDR3 DNA: TGTGCCAGCAGCTTTGACCCCGAGAACACTGAAGCTTTCTTT. This rearrangement joins TRBV5-5 to TRBJ1-1, with D unresolved. V was trimmed by 2 bases and J by 1 base, leaving 9 bases between them. The CDR3 loop spans 14 amino acids. Germline CDR1 is SGHKS and CDR2 is YYEKEE (reference sequence).